Following are 8 T cell receptor beta chains from one sample sequenced in a study of T cell repertoires in cytomegalovirus infection. One entry per CDR3 protein, called by TCRdb with MiXCR from the reads. The data show about 250,000 distinct CDR3 sequences, with about 17% seen just once and around 43% held by the top ten. Sequences were obtained from CD8+ T cells from PBMCs. The receptors shown here come from a human donor in good health (CMV status not recorded). Some clones in this sample may be carry-over from other donors' samples.

This clonotype turned up a few times. The J gene is TRBJ2-2, the V gene TRBV20-1; no firm D call. V lost 4 bases to trimming and J lost 6 bases, with 9 bases between them. Germline V gene data show CDR1 as DFQATT and CDR2 as SNEGSKA (reference sequence). This CDR3 has 12 amino acids. CDR3: CSAIEEAGELFF. The CDR3 DNA sequence: TGCAGTGCTATCGAGGAAGCCGGGGAGCTGTTTTTT.

This clonotype has only a few counts. CDR3 region: CASSNRDVGGHEQFF. DNA of the CDR3: TGTGCCAGCAGTAACCGGGACGTAGGCGGCCATGAGCAGTTCTTC. The chain joins TRBV28 to TRBJ2-1; D may correspond to TRBD1 or TRBD2 (5 bases each). This CDR3 contains 15 residues. Trimming shortened V by 5 bases and J by 8 bases, and 19 bases separated the two germline ends. The V gene's germline CDR1 is MDHEN and CDR2 SYDVKM. Supplemented by reference TRBV28 and TRBJ2-1, the full variable domain reads DVKVTQSSRYLVKRTGEKVFLECVQDMDHENMFWYRQDPGLGLRLIYFSYDVKMKEKGDIPEGYSVSREKKERFSLILESASTNQTSMYLCASSNRDVGGHEQFFGPGTRLTVL.

The chain recombines TRBV6-6 with TRBJ2-3; unclear D gene. This CDR3 is 15 amino acids long. V lost 0 bases and J 0 bases, leaving 7 bases between the germline ends. Germline V lookup: CDR1 MNHNY, CDR2 SVGAGI (reference sequence). The DNA for the CDR3 is TGTGCCAGCAGTTACTCCTACCTAAGCACAGATACGCAGTATTTT. Its protein product is CASSYSYLSTDTQYF.

This clonotype was counted ten times or more. The genes are TRBV7-2 and TRBJ1-3; D perhaps matches TRBD1 (5 bases). With 1 base removed from V and 0 bases from J, the gap between germline ends came to 16 bases. Germline V CDR1 and CDR2: SGHTA, FQGNSA. The CDR3 runs to 18 residues. The CDR3 DNA reads as TGTGCCAGCAGCTTAGGGGGTCAGGGTGGGCCCTCTGGAAACACCATATATTTT. It yields the protein CASSLGGQGGPSGNTIYF.

This clonotype was seen at least ten times. The chain is built from TRBV2 and TRBJ1-1; D is uncertain. Germline assignment: CDR1 SNHLY and CDR2 FYNNEI. With 10 bases removed from V and 3 bases from J, the gap between germline ends came to 15 bases. This CDR3 is built from 13 residues. CDR3 protein: CATPPLTYTEAFF. The CDR3 bases are TGTGCCACCCCACCGTTAACCTACACTGAAGCTTTCTTT. The whole variable domain, filled in from reference TRBV2 and TRBJ1-1, reads EPEVTQTPSHQVTQMGQEVILRCVPISNHLYFYWYRQILGQKVEFLVSFYNNEISEKSEIFDDQFSVERPDGSNFTLKIRSTKLEDSAMYFCATPPLTYTEAFFGQGTRLTVV.

As concerns this clonotype: A single base separates this from a much larger clone, so it may be a read error. The V call is TRBV11-2, the J call TRBJ2-7; no definite D call. From germline, CDR1 is SGHAT and CDR2 FQNNGV. This CDR3 comprises 13 residues. This chain's CDR3 is CAGSFDHSYEQYF. The CDR3 bases are TGTGCCGGCAGCTTCGACCACTCCTACGAGCAGTACTTC.

The chain uses TRBV6-2 or TRBV6-3 and TRBJ2-3; D gene ambiguous. Germline V gene data show CDR1 as MNHEY and CDR2 as SVGEGT. Deletions cut 6 bases from V and 0 bases from J, with 10 bases between. The CDR3 has 14 amino acids. The CDR3 protein is CASSPEASTDTQYF. For the CDR3, the DNA is TGTGCCAGCAGCCCCGAGGCAAGCACAGATACGCAGTATTTT.

This clonotype was seen a few times. The chain recombines TRBV5-4 with TRBJ1-4; D not certain. Germline V gene data show CDR1 as SGHNT and CDR2 as YYREEE (reference sequence). The CDR3 is made up of 13 amino acids. Trimming removed 2 bases at V and 11 bases at J, with 13 bases between. In DNA form, the CDR3 reads TGTGCCAGCAGCTTTAAGGGTAATCGGAAACTGTTTTTT. This translates into CASSFKGNRKLFF.